This record covers a single T cell receptor (beta chain). The antigen is not known. The data derive from a study of T cell repertoires in cytomegalovirus infection. At the level of the study: Recently identified HLA-C-restricted CMV epitopes were used, and well-studied HLA-B-restricted CMV epitopes were used as well.

The V end was cut by 0 bases, the J end by 11 bases, with 20 bases between. The CDR3 has 16 residues. CDR1 is DFQATT, CDR2 SNEGSKA, per germline (reference sequence). TCRdb passed the reads through MiXCR, listing each CDR3 protein once. The sample has 350,000 to 400,000 distinct CDR3 sequences, about 34% seen once. The rearrangement uses TRBV20-1 and TRBJ1-6, with D perhaps TRBD1 (6 bases). This sample comprised cultured PBMCs, obtained from culture after CMV antigen stimulation. The sequence was obtained from a human donor in good health (CMV status not recorded). Some clones in this sample may be carry-over from other donors' samples. CDR3 DNA sequence: TGCAGTGCTAGAGATAACAGGGCTTCCTTAAGGACACCCCTCCACTTT. This translates into CSARDNRASLRTPLHF.